This is a list of T cell receptor beta chains from one sample in a study of T cell responses to AZD1222 COVID-19 vaccine. Profiling relied on immunoSEQ multiplex PCR, and the TCRdb table lists in-frame clones only, not all of them. The table includes some 81,000 clones, approximately 85% detected once. Material: peripheral blood, obtained 28 days after the second AZD1222 dose. The receptors stem from an adult who received the AZD1222 COVID-19 vaccine. Each CDR3 is given with its conserved first and last residue. The D gene is left open where the match is weak. Clone size appears in some rows only: once, few, many, or a class for an expanded clone.

d_gene	abundance	v_gene	j_gene	CDR3nt	CDR3aa
-	-	TRBV19	TRBJ2-7	TGTGCCAGTAGCACAGGCCGCCGGGAACACTACGAGCAGTACTTC	CASSTGRREHYEQYF
-	-	TRBV7-2	TRBJ2-7	TGTGCCGGGGGGGCGGCCGAAACACCCTACGAGCAGTACTTC	CAGGAAETPYEQYF
-	-	TRBV24-1	TRBJ2-1	TGTGCCACCAGTGGCGATCAAATGTCCTACAATGAGCAGTTCTTC	CATSGDQMSYNEQFF
TRBD2	-	TRBV7-9	TRBJ2-1	TGTGCCAGCAGCTTAGGAGCGGGAGCGTGGGATGAGCAGTTCTTC	CASSLGAGAWDEQFF
-	few	TRBV27	TRBJ2-3	TGTGCCAGCAGTTTACGGGGGCTGGGAAGCACAGATACGCAGTATTTT	CASSLRGLGSTDTQYF
-	-	TRBV5-6	TRBJ2-5	TGTGCCAGCAGTTGGGGGCGCGGGTCGGAGACCCAGTACTTC	CASSWGRGSETQYF
TRBD1	-	TRBV4-2	TRBJ2-2	TGTGCCAGCAGCCCCCAGGGGGCAAATACCGGGGAGCTGTTTTTT	CASSPQGANTGELFF
-	-	TRBV2	TRBJ2-1	TGTGCCAGCAGTGAAGATAGCTCCTACAATGAGCAGTTCTTC	CASSEDSSYNEQFF
-	once	TRBV7-2	TRBJ2-7	TGTGCCAGCAGCTTTTTAGAGGAGGAGTACTTC	CASSFLEEEYF
-	-	TRBV30	TRBJ1-2	TGTGCCTGGATTGGGGCAGGGCTTAATGGCTACACCTTC	CAWIGAGLNGYTF
TRBD2	-	TRBV11-1	TRBJ2-3	TGTGCCAGCAGCTTGGGGACTAGCGTCACAGATACGCAGTATTTT	CASSLGTSVTDTQYF
-	-	TRBV19	TRBJ2-5	TGTGCCAGTAGTATAATGGACAGCCAAGAGACCCAGTACTTC	CASSIMDSQETQYF
TRBD1	-	TRBV27	TRBJ2-1	TGTGCCAGCAGTCTCGGGACAGGGGGTGTCAATGAGCAGTTCTTC	CASSLGTGGVNEQFF
-	-	TRBV28	TRBJ1-2	TGTGCCAGCAGTTTAGGGGTTGGGGGCTTCGGCTACACCTTC	CASSLGVGGFGYTF
-	-	TRBV9	TRBJ1-5	TGTGCCAGCAGCGTAGAGGCGGCAAGCAATCAGCCCCAGCATTTT	CASSVEAASNQPQHF
-	-	TRBV10-3	TRBJ2-1	TGTGCCACGGAAACAGGGTACAATGAGCAGTTCTTC	CATETGYNEQFF
-	-	TRBV28	TRBJ2-1	TGTGCCGCCCAGGGCGTTAGCTCCTACAATGAGCAGTTCTTC	CAAQGVSSYNEQFF
TRBD1	-	TRBV28	TRBJ2-7	TGTGCCAGCAGTTCTGCCCGGGACAGACTCTACGAGCAGTACTTC	CASSSARDRLYEQYF
-	-	TRBV30	TRBJ2-7	TGTGCCTGGAGTGCTGACAGGATGTACTACGAGCAGTACTTC	CAWSADRMYYEQYF
-	-	TRBV5-4	TRBJ1-6	TGTGCCAGCAGCCTCGGAGGTCTGGCGCCCCTCCACTTT	CASSLGGLAPLHF
-	-	TRBV7-2	TRBJ1-5	TGTGCCAGCAGCTTAGAATTCGGCAGGGCTCAGCCCCAGCATTTT	CASSLEFGRAQPQHF
-	-	TRBV12-3/TRBV12-4	TRBJ1-1	TGTGCCAGCAGTTTGGCAGGGAACACTGAAGCTTTCTTT	CASSLAGNTEAFF
-	-	TRBV28	TRBJ2-2	TGTGCCAGCAGTAGCCACGGAGTCTACACCGGGGAGCTGTTTTTT	CASSSHGVYTGELFF
TRBD1	-	TRBV5-1	TRBJ2-6	TGCGCCAGCAGCCAAGACAGGGCCGGGGCCAACGTCCTGACTTTC	CASSQDRAGANVLTF
TRBD2	many	TRBV11-2	TRBJ2-3	TGTGCCAGCAGCCGGACTAGCGGGGGGTTTGATACGCAGTATTTT	CASSRTSGGFDTQYF
TRBD1	-	TRBV19	TRBJ1-6	TGTGCCAGTAGTACAACAGGGGTGGTTCCTGGATCACCCCTCCACTTT	CASSTTGVVPGSPLHF
-	-	TRBV11-3	TRBJ1-1	TGTGCCAGCAGCGCCTCAGTGAACACTGAAGCTTTCTTT	CASSASVNTEAFF
-	few	TRBV9	TRBJ1-2	TGTGCCAGCAGCGTTGGCACAGGCCTTAACTATGGCTACACCTTC	CASSVGTGLNYGYTF
TRBD1	-	TRBV6-5	TRBJ1-2	TGTGCCAGCAGTTCAAGGACAGGGGGCGGCGGCTACACCTTC	CASSSRTGGGGYTF
-	-	TRBV11-2	TRBJ2-5	TGTGCCAGCAGCCGTTCGAGGCGGGTCCAAGAGACCCAGTACTTC	CASSRSRRVQETQYF
-	-	TRBV6-5	TRBJ2-5	TGTGCCAGCAGTTACTTAGCGGAGACCCAGTACTTC	CASSYLAETQYF
TRBD2	-	TRBV29-1	TRBJ2-1	TGCAGCGTTTTACTAGCGGGAGGCCTCAATGAGCAGTTCTTC	CSVLLAGGLNEQFF
-	few	TRBV28	TRBJ1-2	TGTGCCAGCAGTTTTACGGGCTATGGCTACACCTTC	CASSFTGYGYTF
-	-	TRBV2	TRBJ2-3	TGTGCCAGCAGTGTGGCAGGGACCGATTCAGATACGCAGTATTTT	CASSVAGTDSDTQYF
-	-	TRBV19	TRBJ2-7	TGTGCCAGCCGAGACAGGGGGTCGGGAGGGAAGATGAACGAGCAGTACTTC	CASRDRGSGGKMNEQYF
-	-	TRBV5-6	TRBJ1-4	TGTGCCAGCAGCTTGAACGGGATTAATGAAAAACTGTTTTTT	CASSLNGINEKLFF
-	-	TRBV11-2	TRBJ1-1	TGTGCCAGCAGCTTAGAACGGGTAGCGAGAGAAGCTTTCTTT	CASSLERVAREAFF
-	-	TRBV28	TRBJ1-2	TGTGCCAGCAGCCCCAGGACTGGCTACACCTTC	CASSPRTGYTF
-	-	TRBV6-6	TRBJ2-7	TGTGCCAGCAGTTACTTCCCAGAAACCTTC	CASSYFPETF
-	-	TRBV24-1	TRBJ1-2	TGTGCCACCAGTGATTTCCCCAGGGGCGGCTACACCTTC	CATSDFPRGGYTF
TRBD2	-	TRBV11-2	TRBJ2-1	TGTGCCAGCAGCTTACTAGCGGTTGGAGAGCAGTTCTTC	CASSLLAVGEQFF
-	-	TRBV19	TRBJ2-7	TGTGCCAGTAGTTCTTGGACGAGAGGCGAGCAGTACTTC	CASSSWTRGEQYF
-	-	TRBV7-9	TRBJ2-1	TGTGCCAGCAGCCCCGATCCCCTCTCCAATGAGCAGTTCTTC	CASSPDPLSNEQFF
-	-	TRBV27	TRBJ2-1	TGTGCCAGCAGTTCCAGGAGGGGCGCAGACAATGAGCAGTTCTTC	CASSSRRGADNEQFF
-	-	TRBV6-5	TRBJ2-3	TGTGCCAGCAGATACCACTGGGCAGATACGCAGTATTTT	CASRYHWADTQYF
-	-	TRBV7-3	TRBJ1-2	TGTGCCAGCAGCTTAACGGCAACAGAATATAACTATGGCTACACCTTC	CASSLTATEYNYGYTF
TRBD1	-	TRBV5-1	TRBJ1-4	TGCGCCAGCAGCGGTGGGACAGGCGGCCGCACAACTAATGAAAAACTGTTTTTT	CASSGGTGGRTTNEKLFF
TRBD1	-	TRBV5-1	TRBJ1-4	TGCGCCAGCAGCCCGTCGGGGACAGGGTCTGAAAAACTGTTTTTT	CASSPSGTGSEKLFF
TRBD1	-	TRBV7-2	TRBJ1-6	TGTGCCAGCAGCCAGGGGGCCAATTCACCCCTCCACTTT	CASSQGANSPLHF
-	-	TRBV4-3	TRBJ2-7	TGCGCCAGCAGCCAAGATAGCAGCCTCTCCTACGAGCAGTACTTC	CASSQDSSLSYEQYF
-	-	TRBV10-3	TRBJ1-5	TGTGCCATCAGTGAGGAGCCAGGGTATCAGCCCCAGCATTTT	CAISEEPGYQPQHF
-	-	TRBV28	TRBJ1-2	TGTGCCAGCAGTTTAGAGGGACTCGGGGCCTTC	CASSLEGLGAF
-	-	TRBV25-1	TRBJ1-3	TGTGCCAGCAGTACAGGAGCGGGAAACACCATATATTTT	CASSTGAGNTIYF
-	once	TRBV6-6	TRBJ1-4	TGTGCCAGCAGTTACAGGGACGGCCAGGGTGAAAAACTGTTTTTT	CASSYRDGQGEKLFF
-	-	TRBV9	TRBJ2-7	TGTGCCAGCAGCCCACGCGGGATGGAGGACGAGCAGTACTTC	CASSPRGMEDEQYF
-	-	TRBV14	TRBJ1-5	TGTGCCAGCAGCCAAGCAGGTCAGCCCCAGCATTTT	CASSQAGQPQHF
-	-	TRBV7-2	TRBJ1-1	TGTGCCAGCAGCTTAGGTCAGGGAACTGAAGCTTTCTTT	CASSLGQGTEAFF